Each of the 2 T cell receptor beta chains below was sequenced from the same sample in a study of radiotherapy plus CTLA-4 blockade in lung cancer. Using immunoSEQ multiplex PCR, the repertoire was profiled, and TCRdb retains in-frame clones only, with some absent. Of 120,000 or so clones listed, more than 80% are singletons. The sample in question was peripheral blood, obtained from a patient treated with radiotherapy plus ipilimumab. The source of these receptors is a human donor with non-small cell lung cancer that progressed on radiotherapy plus ipilimumab.

The chain has TRBV19 and TRBJ2-5, with a possible D match to TRBD1 (5 bases). This CDR3 is built from 13 residues. Looked up from germline, CDR1 is LNHDA and CDR2 is SQIVND (reference sequence). V lost 5 bases and J 8 bases, leaving 15 bases between the germline ends. The CDR3 DNA is TGTGCCAGTAGTCAGGACACTCTCCTAACCCAGTACTTC. This translates into CASSQDTLLTQYF.

The chain couples TRBV7-3 to TRBJ1-1; tentative D call: TRBD1 (5 bases). CDR1 SGHTA and CDR2 FQGTGA come from the germline V gene. The ends were cut back, 5 bases at V and 8 bases at J, with 15 bases in the middle. The CDR3 has 13 residues. The CDR3: CASSGQGEGEAFF. The CDR3 bases are TGTGCCAGCAGCGGGCAGGGAGAAGGAGAAGCTTTCTTT.